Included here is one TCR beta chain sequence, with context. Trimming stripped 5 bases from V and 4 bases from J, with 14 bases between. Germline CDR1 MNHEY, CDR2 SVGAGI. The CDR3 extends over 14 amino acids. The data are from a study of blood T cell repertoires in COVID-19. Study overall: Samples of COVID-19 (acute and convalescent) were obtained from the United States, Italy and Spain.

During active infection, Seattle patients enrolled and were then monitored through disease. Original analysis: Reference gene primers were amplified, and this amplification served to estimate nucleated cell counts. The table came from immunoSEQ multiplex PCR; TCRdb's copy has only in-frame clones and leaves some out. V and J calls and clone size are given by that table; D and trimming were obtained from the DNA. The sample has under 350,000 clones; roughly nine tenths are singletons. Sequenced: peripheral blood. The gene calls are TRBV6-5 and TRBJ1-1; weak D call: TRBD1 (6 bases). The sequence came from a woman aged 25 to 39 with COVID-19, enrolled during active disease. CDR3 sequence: CASSSQTGFTEAFF. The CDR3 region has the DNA TGTGCCAGCAGTAGCCAAACAGGGTTCACTGAAGCTTTCTTT.